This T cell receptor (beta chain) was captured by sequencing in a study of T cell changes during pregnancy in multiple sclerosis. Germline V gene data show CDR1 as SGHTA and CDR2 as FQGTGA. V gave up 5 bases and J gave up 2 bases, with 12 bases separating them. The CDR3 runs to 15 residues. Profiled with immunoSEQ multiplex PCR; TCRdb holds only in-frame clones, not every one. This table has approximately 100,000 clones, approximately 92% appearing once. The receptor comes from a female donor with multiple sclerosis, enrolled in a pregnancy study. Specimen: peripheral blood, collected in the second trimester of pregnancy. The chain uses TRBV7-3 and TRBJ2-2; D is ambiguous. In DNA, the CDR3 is TGTGCCAGCAGCCTACCGGGTCCTAACACCGGGGAGCTGTTTTTT. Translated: CASSLPGPNTGELFF.